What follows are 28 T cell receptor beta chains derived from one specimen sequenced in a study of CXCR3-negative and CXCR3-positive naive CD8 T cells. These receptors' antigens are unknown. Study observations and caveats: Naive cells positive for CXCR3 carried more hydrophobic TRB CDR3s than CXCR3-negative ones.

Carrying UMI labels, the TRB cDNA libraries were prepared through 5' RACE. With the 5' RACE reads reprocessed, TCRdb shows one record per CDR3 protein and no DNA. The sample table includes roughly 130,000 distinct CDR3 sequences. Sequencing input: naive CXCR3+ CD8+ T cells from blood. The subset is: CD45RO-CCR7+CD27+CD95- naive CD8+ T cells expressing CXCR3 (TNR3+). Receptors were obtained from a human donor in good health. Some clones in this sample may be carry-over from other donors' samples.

The CDR3 is CSVEVTGENYGYTF. This chain links TRBV29-1 with TRBJ1-2; TCRdb designates TRBD1, a call that cannot be tested without DNA. CDR1 SQVTM and CDR2 ANQGSEA come from the germline V gene. The CDR3 contains 14 residues.

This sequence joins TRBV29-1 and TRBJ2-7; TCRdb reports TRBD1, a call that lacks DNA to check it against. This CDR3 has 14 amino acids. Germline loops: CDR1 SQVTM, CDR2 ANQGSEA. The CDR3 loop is CSVEVGQGPYEQYF.

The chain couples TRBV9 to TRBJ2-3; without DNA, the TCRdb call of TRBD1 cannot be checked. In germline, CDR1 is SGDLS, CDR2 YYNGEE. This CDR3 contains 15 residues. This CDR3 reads CASSVAGTATDTQYF.

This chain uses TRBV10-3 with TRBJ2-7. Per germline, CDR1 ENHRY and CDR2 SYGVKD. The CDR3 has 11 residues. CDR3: CAIAESYEQYF.

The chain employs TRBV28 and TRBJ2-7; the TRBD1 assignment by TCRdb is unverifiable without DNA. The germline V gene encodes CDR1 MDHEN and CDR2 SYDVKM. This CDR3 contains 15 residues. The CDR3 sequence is CASSVHGTGSYEQYF.

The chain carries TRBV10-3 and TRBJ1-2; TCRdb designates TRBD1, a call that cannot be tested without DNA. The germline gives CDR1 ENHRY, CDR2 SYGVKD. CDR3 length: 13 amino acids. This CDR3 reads CAIKDQGLEVYTF.

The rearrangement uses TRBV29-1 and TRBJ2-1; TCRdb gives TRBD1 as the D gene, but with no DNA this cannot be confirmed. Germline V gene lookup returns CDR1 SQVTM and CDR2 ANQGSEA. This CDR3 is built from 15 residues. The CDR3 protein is CSVEGTVSSYNEQFF.

The CDR3 here is CASSLRTGLANTEAFF. The chain uses TRBV14 and TRBJ1-1; lacking DNA, the TRBD1 call made by TCRdb goes unchecked. The CDR3 runs 16 residues. CDR1 and CDR2 from the germline V gene are SGHDN and FVKESK.

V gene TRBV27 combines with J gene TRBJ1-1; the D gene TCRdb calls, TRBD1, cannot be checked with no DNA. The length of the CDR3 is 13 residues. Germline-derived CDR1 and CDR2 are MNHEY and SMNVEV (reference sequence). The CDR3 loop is CASSLMEGAEAFF.

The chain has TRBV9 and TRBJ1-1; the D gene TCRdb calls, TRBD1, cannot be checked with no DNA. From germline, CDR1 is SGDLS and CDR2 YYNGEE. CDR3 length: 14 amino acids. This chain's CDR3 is CASSAGHQNTEAFF.

CDR3: CASSLGALGGRTEAFF. The V call is TRBV5-1, the J call TRBJ1-1. Per the germline V gene, CDR1 is SGHRS and CDR2 is YFSETQ. This CDR3 is built from 16 residues.

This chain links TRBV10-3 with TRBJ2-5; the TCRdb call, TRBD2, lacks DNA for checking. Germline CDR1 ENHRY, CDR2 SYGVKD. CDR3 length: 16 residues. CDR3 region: CAISDSQPGLGETQYF.

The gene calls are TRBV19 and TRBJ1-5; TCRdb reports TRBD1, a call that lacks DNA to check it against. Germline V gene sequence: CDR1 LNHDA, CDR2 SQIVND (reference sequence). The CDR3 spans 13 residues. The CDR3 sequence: CASRTGVGQPQHF.

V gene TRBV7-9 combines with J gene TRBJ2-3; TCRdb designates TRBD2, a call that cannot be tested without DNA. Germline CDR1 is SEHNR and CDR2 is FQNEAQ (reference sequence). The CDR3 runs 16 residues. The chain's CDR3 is CASSLSGLAGTDTQYF.

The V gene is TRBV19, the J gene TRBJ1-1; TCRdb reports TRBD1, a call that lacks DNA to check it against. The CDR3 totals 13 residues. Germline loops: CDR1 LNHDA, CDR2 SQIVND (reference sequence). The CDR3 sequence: CASSTTGLTEAFF.

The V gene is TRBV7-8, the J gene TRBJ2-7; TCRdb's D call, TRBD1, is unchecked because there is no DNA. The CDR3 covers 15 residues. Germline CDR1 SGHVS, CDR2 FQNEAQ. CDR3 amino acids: CASSFSPAPGYEQYF.

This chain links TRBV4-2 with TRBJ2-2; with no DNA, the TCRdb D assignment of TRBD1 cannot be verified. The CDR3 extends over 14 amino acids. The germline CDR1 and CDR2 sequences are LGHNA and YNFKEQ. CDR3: CASSQEGHVGELFF.

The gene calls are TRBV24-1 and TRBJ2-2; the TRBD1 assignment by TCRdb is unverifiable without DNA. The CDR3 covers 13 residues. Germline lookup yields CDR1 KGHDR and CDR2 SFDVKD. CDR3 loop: CAAGHEGTGELFF.

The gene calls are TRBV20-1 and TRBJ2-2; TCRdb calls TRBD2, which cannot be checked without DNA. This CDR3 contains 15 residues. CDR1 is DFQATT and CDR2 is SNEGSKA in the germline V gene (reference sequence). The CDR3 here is CSARVPGLVTGELFF.

The chain's CDR3 is CASSLAEGEDTEAFF. This rearrangement joins TRBV7-2 to TRBJ1-1; absent DNA, TCRdb's TRBD1 call cannot be checked. Germline V gene sequence: CDR1 SGHTA, CDR2 FQGNSA. The CDR3 spans 15 residues.

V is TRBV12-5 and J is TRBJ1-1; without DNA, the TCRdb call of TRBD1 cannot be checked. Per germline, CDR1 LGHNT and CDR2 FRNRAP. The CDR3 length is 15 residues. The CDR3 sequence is CASGTTGGLNTEAFF. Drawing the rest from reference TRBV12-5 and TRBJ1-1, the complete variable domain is DARVTQTPRHKVTEMGQEVTMRCQPILGHNTVFWYRQTMMQGLELLAYFRNRAPLDDSGMPKDRFSAEMPDATLATLKIQPSEPRDSAVYFCASGTTGGLNTEAFFGQGTRLTVV.

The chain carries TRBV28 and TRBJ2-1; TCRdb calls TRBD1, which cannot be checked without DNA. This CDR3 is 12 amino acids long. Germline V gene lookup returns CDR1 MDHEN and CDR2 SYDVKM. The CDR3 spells CASSPRGVEQFF.

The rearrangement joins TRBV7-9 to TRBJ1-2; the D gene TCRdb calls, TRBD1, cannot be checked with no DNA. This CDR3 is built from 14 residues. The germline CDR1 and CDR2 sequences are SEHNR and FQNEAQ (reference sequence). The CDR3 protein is CASSSVTGGYGYTF.

CDR3 in amino acids: CASTISGGGSYEQYF. J is TRBJ2-7 and V is TRBV6-2 or TRBV6-3; TCRdb outputs TRBD2, but without DNA this stays unchecked. CDR1 and CDR2 from the germline V gene are MNHEY and SVGEGT. The CDR3 consists of 15 residues.

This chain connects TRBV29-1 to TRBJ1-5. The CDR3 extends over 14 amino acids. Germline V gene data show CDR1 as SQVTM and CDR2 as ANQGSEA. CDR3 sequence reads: CSVEEGSSNQPQHF.

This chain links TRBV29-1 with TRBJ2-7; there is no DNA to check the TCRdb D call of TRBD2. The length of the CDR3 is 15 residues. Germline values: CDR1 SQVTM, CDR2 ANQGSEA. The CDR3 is CSVESEREGEYEQYF.

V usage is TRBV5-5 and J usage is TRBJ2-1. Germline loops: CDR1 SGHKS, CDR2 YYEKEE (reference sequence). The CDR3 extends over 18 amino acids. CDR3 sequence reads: CASSGDFRGTSSYNEQFF.

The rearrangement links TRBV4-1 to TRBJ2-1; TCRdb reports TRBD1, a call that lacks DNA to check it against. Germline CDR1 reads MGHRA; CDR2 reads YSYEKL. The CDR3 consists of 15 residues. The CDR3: CASSREGASYNEQFF.